The subject of this entry is one T cell receptor (beta chain). The sample originates from a study of blood T cell repertoires in COVID-19. CDR1 is LGHNA, CDR2 YNFKEQ, per germline. V was trimmed by 4 bases and J by 3 bases, leaving 12 bases between them. The CDR3 consists of 15 residues. Produced via immunoSEQ multiplex PCR; TCRdb's table is partial and in-frame only. The table includes approximately 270,000 clones, around 92% detected once. The chain links TRBV4-2 to TRBJ1-4; D gene unclear. The TCR comes from a woman in her sixties or seventies who had recovered from COVID-19. The source material was PBMCs or T cells enriched from blood (not recorded which). The CDR3 DNA is TGTGCCAGCAGCCTTTCGGAGGGTGCTAATGAAAAACTGTTTTTT. Translated, it gives CASSLSEGANEKLFF.